This T cell receptor (beta chain) emerged from a study of CD8 T cells in Susac syndrome. Reverse transcription of roughly 0.5 to 1 ug RNA used random hexamers. By means of immunoSEQ multiplex PCR, TCR beta CDR3 spanning 54 Vbeta and 13 Jbeta underwent amplification. TCRdb itself ran the immunoSEQ multiplex PCR reads through MiXCR, one entry per CDR3 protein. The repertoire holds 110,000 or so distinct CDR3 sequences, with approximately 96% as singletons. Blood CD8+ and CD4+ T cells underwent high-throughput TCR beta sequencing. Healthy donors served as age- and sex-matched controls. Sample: CD4+ T cells from PBMCs. The sequence derives from a human donor in good health.

CDR3 protein: CASSPVDSRMEELFF. In DNA, the CDR3 is TGTGCCAGCTCACCAGTGGACAGTCGGATGGAAGAACTGTTTTTT. V is TRBV18 and J is TRBJ1-4; a weak D match, TRBD1 (6 bases). Germline V gene sequence: CDR1 KGHSH, CDR2 LQKENI. The V end lost 2 bases, the J end lost 12 bases, and 19 bases lay between the germline ends. The CDR3 is 15 amino acids.